This T cell receptor beta chain was retrieved from a study of OX40 agonist ivuxolimab in advanced cancers. Regarding the study as a whole: Circulating CD4+ and CD8+ T cells showed clonal expansion by week 6 at 0.1 to 3.0 mg/kg.

CDR1 SGHKS and CDR2 YYEKEE come from the germline V gene (reference sequence). Trimming removed 4 bases from V and 5 bases from J; junction bases left unmatched: 11. There are 17 residues in the CDR3. Clones were read by immunoSEQ multiplex PCR, and TCRdb kept only the in-frame ones, dropping some. The table has 71,000 or so clones, approximately 86% seen once. As concerns this clone: Its antigen is currently unknown.

The receptor was isolated from an adult with an advanced solid tumor such as melanoma, head and neck, liver or kidney cancer. Source: CD4+ or CD8+ T cells sorted from blood, taken in a trial of the OX40 agonist ivuxolimab. V gene TRBV5-5 combines with J gene TRBJ2-2; 10 positions match TRBD1. Here the CDR3 reads CASSLIDRGRRTGELFF. The CDR3 nucleotides read TGTGCCAGCAGCCTGATAGACAGGGGGCGAAGGACCGGGGAGCTGTTTTTT.